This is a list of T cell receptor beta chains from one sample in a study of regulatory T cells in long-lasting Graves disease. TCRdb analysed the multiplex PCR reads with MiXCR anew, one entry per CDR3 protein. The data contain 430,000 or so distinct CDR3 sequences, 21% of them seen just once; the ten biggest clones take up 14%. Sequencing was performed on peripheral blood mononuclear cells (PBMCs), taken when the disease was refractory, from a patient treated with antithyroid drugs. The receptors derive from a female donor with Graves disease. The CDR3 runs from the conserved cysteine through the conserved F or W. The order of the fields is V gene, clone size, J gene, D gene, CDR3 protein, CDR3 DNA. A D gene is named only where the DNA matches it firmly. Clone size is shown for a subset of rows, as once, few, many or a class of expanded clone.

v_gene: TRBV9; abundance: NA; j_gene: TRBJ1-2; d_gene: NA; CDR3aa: CASSVEGLGDGYTF; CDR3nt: TGTGCCAGCAGCGTAGAAGGGCTTGGGGATGGCTACACCTTC
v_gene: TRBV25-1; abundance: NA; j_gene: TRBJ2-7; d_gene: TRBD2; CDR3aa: CASSEGIAGIYEQYF; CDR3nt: TGTGCCAGCAGTGAGGGTATAGCGGGTATTTACGAGCAGTACTTC
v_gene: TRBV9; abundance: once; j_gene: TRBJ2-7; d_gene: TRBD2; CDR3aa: CASSNGLAESYEQYF; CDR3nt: TGTGCCAGCAGCAACGGACTAGCGGAGTCCTACGAGCAGTACTTC
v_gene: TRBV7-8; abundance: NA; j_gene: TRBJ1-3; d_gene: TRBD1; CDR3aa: CASSLGGTGGIGNTIYF; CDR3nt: TGTGCCAGCAGCTTAGGTGGTACAGGGGGCATTGGAAACACCATATATTTT
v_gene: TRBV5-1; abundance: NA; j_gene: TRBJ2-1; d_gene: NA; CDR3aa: CASSLATGYNEQFF; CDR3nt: TGCGCCAGCAGCTTGGCCACGGGGTACAATGAGCAGTTCTTC
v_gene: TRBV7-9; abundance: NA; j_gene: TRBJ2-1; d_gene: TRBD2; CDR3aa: CASSPRVAGYNEQFF; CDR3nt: TGTGCCAGCAGCCCCCGGGTAGCGGGTTACAATGAGCAGTTCTTC
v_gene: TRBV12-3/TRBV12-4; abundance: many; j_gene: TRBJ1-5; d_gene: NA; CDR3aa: CASTIAGGENQPQHF; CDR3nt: TGTGCCAGCACCATTGCGGGGGGAGAAAATCAGCCCCAGCATTTT
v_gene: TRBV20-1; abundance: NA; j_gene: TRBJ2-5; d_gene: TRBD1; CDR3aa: CSARGAGGESETQYF; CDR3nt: TGCAGTGCTAGAGGGGCAGGGGGTGAAAGTGAGACCCAGTACTTC
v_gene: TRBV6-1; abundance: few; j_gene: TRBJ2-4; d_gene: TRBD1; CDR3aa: CASREQGLAKNIQYF; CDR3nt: TGTGCCAGCAGGGAACAGGGGCTAGCCAAAAACATTCAGTACTTC
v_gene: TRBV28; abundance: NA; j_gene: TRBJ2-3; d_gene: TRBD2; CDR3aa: CASSLLAGGLDTQYF; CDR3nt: TGTGCCAGCAGTTTACTAGCGGGAGGACTAGATACGCAGTATTTT
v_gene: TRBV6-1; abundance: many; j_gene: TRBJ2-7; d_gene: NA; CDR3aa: CASRRGRNYEQYF; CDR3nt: TGTGCCAGTCGCAGAGGCCGAAACTACGAGCAGTACTTC
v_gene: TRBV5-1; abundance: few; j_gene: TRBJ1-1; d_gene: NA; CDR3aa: CASSFQQGNTEAFF; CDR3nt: TGCGCCAGCAGCTTTCAACAGGGCAACACTGAAGCTTTCTTT
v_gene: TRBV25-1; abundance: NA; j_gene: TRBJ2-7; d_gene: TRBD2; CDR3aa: CASSARAGLATDERYF; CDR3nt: TGTGCCAGCAGTGCTCGCGCGGGACTAGCGACGGACGAGCGGTACTTC
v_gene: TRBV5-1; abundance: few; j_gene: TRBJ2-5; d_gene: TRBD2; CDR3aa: CASSLVAGTSVTNPGETQYF; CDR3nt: TGCGCCAGCAGCTTGGTAGCCGGGACTAGCGTTACCAACCCGGGAGAGACCCAGTACTTC
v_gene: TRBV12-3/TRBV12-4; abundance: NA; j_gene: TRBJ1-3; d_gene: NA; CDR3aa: CASRPNRAGNTIYF; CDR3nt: TGTGCCAGCAGGCCTAACAGGGCTGGAAACACCATATATTTT
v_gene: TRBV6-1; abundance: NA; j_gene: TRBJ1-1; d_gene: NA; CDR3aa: CASMRRGQYTEAFF; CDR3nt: TGTGCCAGCATGCGTCGGGGTCAGTACACTGAAGCTTTCTTT
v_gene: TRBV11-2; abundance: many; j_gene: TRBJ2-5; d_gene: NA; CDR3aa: CASAGPGGAQYF; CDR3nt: TGTGCCAGCGCAGGACCGGGCGGGGCCCAGTACTTC
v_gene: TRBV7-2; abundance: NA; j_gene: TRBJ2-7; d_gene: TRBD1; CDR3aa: CASSPGTGRGYEQYF; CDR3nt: TGTGCCAGCAGCCCCGGGACAGGCCGGGGCTACGAGCAGTACTTC
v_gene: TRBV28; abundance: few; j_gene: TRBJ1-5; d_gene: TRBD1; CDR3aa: CASSPMTGGEPQHF; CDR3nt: TGTGCCAGCAGCCCAATGACAGGGGGCGAGCCCCAGCATTTT
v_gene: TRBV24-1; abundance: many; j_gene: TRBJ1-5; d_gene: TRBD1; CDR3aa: CATSDPGQGGIQPQHF; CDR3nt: TGTGCCACCAGTGATCCGGGACAGGGTGGGATTCAGCCCCAGCATTTT
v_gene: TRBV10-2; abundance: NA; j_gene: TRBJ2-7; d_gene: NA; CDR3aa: CASSTSGHFYEQYF; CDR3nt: TGCGCCAGCAGTACCTCGGGACACTTCTACGAGCAGTACTTC
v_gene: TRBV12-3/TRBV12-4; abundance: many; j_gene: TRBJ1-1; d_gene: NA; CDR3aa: CASRQSGMNTEAFF; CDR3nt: TGTGCCAGCAGACAGTCAGGGATGAACACTGAAGCTTTCTTT
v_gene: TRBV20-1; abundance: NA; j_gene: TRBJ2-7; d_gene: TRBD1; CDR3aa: CSAPGQGYNEQYF; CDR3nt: TGCAGTGCCCCGGGACAGGGCTACAACGAGCAGTACTTC
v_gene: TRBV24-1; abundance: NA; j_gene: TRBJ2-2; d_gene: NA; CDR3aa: CATSPRGTDTGELFF; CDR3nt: TGTGCCACCAGTCCTAGGGGCACGGACACCGGGGAGCTGTTTTTT
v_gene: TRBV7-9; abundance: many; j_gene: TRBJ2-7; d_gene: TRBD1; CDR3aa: CASSDQGALLEQYF; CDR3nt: TGTGCCAGCAGCGATCAGGGGGCTCTACTCGAGCAGTACTTC
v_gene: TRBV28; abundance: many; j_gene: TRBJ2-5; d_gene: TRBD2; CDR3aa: CASSLITSGQETQYF; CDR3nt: TGTGCCAGCAGTCTCATCACTAGCGGCCAAGAGACCCAGTACTTC
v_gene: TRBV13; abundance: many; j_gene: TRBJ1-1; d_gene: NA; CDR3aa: CASSPTGAKGSGTEAFF; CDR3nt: TGTGCCAGCAGCCCGACCGGGGCGAAGGGCTCCGGCACTGAAGCTTTCTTT
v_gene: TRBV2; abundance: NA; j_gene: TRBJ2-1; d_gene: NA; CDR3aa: CASRNGTDREQFF; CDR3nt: TGTGCCAGCAGAAACGGGACTGACAGGGAGCAGTTCTTC
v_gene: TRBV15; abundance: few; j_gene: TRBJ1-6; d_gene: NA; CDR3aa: CATKQGPYNSPLHF; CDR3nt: TGTGCCACCAAGCAAGGCCCCTATAATTCACCCCTCCACTTT
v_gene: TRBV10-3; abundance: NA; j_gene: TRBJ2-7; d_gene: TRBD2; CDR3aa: CAIRDLAGGPYEQYF; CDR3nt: TGTGCCATCAGGGACCTAGCGGGAGGGCCATACGAGCAGTACTTC
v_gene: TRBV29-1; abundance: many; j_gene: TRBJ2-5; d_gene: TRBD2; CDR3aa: CSVGTSGSDTSETQYF; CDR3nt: TGCAGCGTGGGGACTAGCGGGAGCGATACTTCGGAGACCCAGTACTTC
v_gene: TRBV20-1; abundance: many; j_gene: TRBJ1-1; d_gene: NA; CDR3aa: CSAREPMNTEAFF; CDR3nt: TGCAGTGCTAGAGAACCAATGAACACTGAAGCTTTCTTT
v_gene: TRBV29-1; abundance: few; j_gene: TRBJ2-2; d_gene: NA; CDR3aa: CSVGGLFANTGELFF; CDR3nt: TGCAGCGTTGGAGGCTTATTCGCGAACACCGGGGAGCTGTTTTTT
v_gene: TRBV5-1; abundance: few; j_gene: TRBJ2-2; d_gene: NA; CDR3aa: CASSWDGRGTGELFF; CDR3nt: TGCGCCAGCAGCTGGGACGGCCGAGGCACCGGGGAGCTGTTTTTT
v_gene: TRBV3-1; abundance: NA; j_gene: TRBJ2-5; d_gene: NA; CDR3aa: CASLNRARQQETQYF; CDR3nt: TGTGCCAGTTTAAACAGGGCCAGGCAACAAGAGACCCAGTACTTC
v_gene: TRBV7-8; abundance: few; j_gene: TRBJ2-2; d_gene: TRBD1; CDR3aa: CASSLGTGLTNTGELFF; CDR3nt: TGTGCCAGCAGCTTAGGGACAGGCCTAACGAACACCGGGGAGCTGTTTTTT
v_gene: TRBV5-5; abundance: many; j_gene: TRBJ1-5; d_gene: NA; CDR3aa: CASSLYAGYSNQPQHF; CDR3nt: TGTGCCAGCAGCTTGTACGCAGGGTATAGCAATCAGCCCCAGCATTTT
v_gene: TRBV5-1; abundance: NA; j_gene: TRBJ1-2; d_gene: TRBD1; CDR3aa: CASSLAASTGAHYGYTF; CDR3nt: TGCGCCAGCAGCTTGGCCGCGTCGACAGGGGCCCACTATGGCTACACCTTC
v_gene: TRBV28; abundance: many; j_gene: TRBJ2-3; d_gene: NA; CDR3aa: CASSRTGLDTQYF; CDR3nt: TGTGCCAGCAGCCGTACAGGGTTAGATACGCAGTATTTT
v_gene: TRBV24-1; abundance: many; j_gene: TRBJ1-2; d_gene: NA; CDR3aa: CATSETANYGYTF; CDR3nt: TGTGCCACCAGTGAGACGGCTAACTATGGCTACACCTTC
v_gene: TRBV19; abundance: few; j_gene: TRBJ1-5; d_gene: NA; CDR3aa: CASTPRGPTQPQHF; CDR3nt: TGTGCCAGTACCCCCCGCGGGCCAACTCAGCCCCAGCATTTT
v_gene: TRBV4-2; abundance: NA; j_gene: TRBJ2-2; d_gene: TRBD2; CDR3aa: CASSFTSGRGYTGELFF; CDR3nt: TGTGCCAGCAGCTTCACTAGCGGGAGAGGTTACACCGGGGAGCTGTTTTTT
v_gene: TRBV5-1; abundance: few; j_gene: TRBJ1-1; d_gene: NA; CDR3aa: CASSRGPGWTEAFF; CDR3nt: TGCGCCAGCAGCCGTGGGCCAGGGTGGACTGAAGCTTTCTTT